The rows below give T cell receptor beta chains drawn from one sample of a study of regulatory T cells in long-lasting Graves disease. TCRdb passed the multiplex PCR reads through MiXCR, listing each CDR3 protein once. The data hold under 450,000 distinct CDR3 sequences, with approximately 25% observed a single time. The source material was peripheral blood mononuclear cells (PBMCs), sampled when the disease was refractory, from a patient treated with antithyroid drugs. Every receptor here comes from a woman aged 40 to 50 with Graves disease. Both conserved end residues are part of each CDR3. The order of the fields is J gene, clone size, D gene, V gene, CDR3 DNA, CDR3 protein. The D gene is left open where the match is weak. A row's size may be missing; if present it is once, few, many or a size class.

TRBJ2-5	many	TRBD1	TRBV7-9	TGTGCCAGCAGCTTCGGACAGGGGGCAGGGGAGACCCAGTACTTC	CASSFGQGAGETQYF
TRBJ2-6	many	TRBD1	TRBV9	TGTGCCAGCAGCGTAGCGAGGGACGGGACAGGTGACTCTGGGGCCAACGTCCTGACTTTC	CASSVARDGTGDSGANVLTF
TRBJ1-1	few	TRBD1	TRBV6-1	TGTGCCAGCAGTCAAACCGGGACAGGGGACACTGAAGCTTTCTTT	CASSQTGTGDTEAFF
TRBJ1-2	many	TRBD1	TRBV2	TGTGCCAGCGGGGGACAGGTTTATGGCTACACCTTC	CASGGQVYGYTF
TRBJ2-1	-	-	TRBV2	TGTGCCAGTGCTCGACTCTACAATGAGCAGTTCTTC	CASARLYNEQFF
TRBJ2-5	many	TRBD1	TRBV11-2	TGTGCCAGCAGCTTACCGCACTCCGGGACAGTGGAGCCCCAGTACTTC	CASSLPHSGTVEPQYF
TRBJ2-3	-	-	TRBV6-4	TGTGCCAGCAGTTACTGTAACGACTTGTGGCAGGAATGCACAGATACGCAGTATTTT	CASSYCNDLWQECTDTQYF
TRBJ2-7	many	-	TRBV2	TGTGCCAGCCTCGGGGTGGGCGAGGGCTACGAGCAGTACTTC	CASLGVGEGYEQYF
TRBJ2-7	many	-	TRBV2	TGTGCCAGCAGGATATACGAGCAGTACTTC	CASRIYEQYF
TRBJ1-4	few	-	TRBV15	TGTGCCACCAGCATCCGCGGGAATCCTAATGAAAAACTGTTTTTT	CATSIRGNPNEKLFF
TRBJ2-2	-	TRBD2	TRBV7-9	TGTGCCAGCAGCTGGGAAGTCGCTAGCGGGAGGGCCCGGAACACCGGGGAGCTGTTTTTT	CASSWEVASGRARNTGELFF
TRBJ1-6	few	-	TRBV20-1	TGCAGTGCGACGGCTGCTGATTCACCCCTCCACTTT	CSATAADSPLHF
TRBJ2-3	few	-	TRBV27	TGTGCCAGCAGTGCCCGGGGCCGAGATACGCAGTATTTT	CASSARGRDTQYF
TRBJ2-2	few	TRBD1	TRBV10-3	TGTGCCACCGCCGGACAGGATACGAACACCGGGGAGCTGTTTTTT	CATAGQDTNTGELFF
TRBJ1-2	few	TRBD1	TRBV20-1	TGCAGTGCTAAACAGGGGGCCACCTATGGCTACACCTTC	CSAKQGATYGYTF
TRBJ1-1	many	-	TRBV7-9	TGTGCCAGCAGGCCCAGGGGCGCAGTTGAAGCTTTCTTT	CASRPRGAVEAFF
TRBJ1-2	-	-	TRBV7-3	TGTGCCAGCAGCCAGACGACGGACGGCAGTGGCTACACCTTC	CASSQTTDGSGYTF
TRBJ2-7	few	TRBD2	TRBV11-2	TGTGCCAGCAGCCCCCTCGGGGGGGGCCAGGGTCAGTACTTC	CASSPLGGGQGQYF
TRBJ2-5	few	-	TRBV4-1	TGCGCCAGCAGCCCCAGGGTTTTCGGGGCAATACAGACCCAGTACTTC	CASSPRVFGAIQTQYF
TRBJ1-4	few	-	TRBV15	TGTGCCACCAGCAAACAGAGGAAAGAAGAAAAACTGTTTTTT	CATSKQRKEEKLFF
TRBJ1-6	many	-	TRBV7-8	TGTGCCAGCAGGGCTCCATCGGGGACCCTCCACTTT	CASRAPSGTLHF
TRBJ2-5	few	TRBD2	TRBV11-2	TGTGCCAGCAGCTCTTGGACTAGCGGCCAAGGCGGGACCCAGTACTTC	CASSSWTSGQGGTQYF
TRBJ2-1	-	TRBD1	TRBV12-3/TRBV12-4	TGTGCCAGCAGTACCTCGACAGGGTGGAATGAGCAGTTCTTC	CASSTSTGWNEQFF
TRBJ2-7	few	-	TRBV7-9	TGTGCCAGCAGCTTAGTGGCTAGTTCGAACTACGAGCAGTACTTC	CASSLVASSNYEQYF
TRBJ2-7	-	TRBD2	TRBV10-1	TGCGCCAGCAGTGAGGGTAGCGGGGTCCACTACGAGCAGTACTTC	CASSEGSGVHYEQYF
TRBJ1-2	many	TRBD1	TRBV28	TGTGCCAGCAGCTCACCGGGACAGGGGGATGGCTACACCTTC	CASSSPGQGDGYTF
TRBJ1-3	-	-	TRBV27	TGTGCGACGGGACCATCTGGAAACACCATATATTTT	CATGPSGNTIYF
TRBJ2-1	-	-	TRBV12-5	TGTGCTAGTGGTTTGGATCGTTTACAAGGGTCCAATGAGCAGTTCTTC	CASGLDRLQGSNEQFF
TRBJ2-1	-	-	TRBV29-1	TGCAGCGTTGACAGGGTGTTATACAATGAGCAGTTCTTC	CSVDRVLYNEQFF
TRBJ2-3	few	TRBD2	TRBV2	TGTGCCAGCAGTACTCACCGACTAGCGGGAGAGGCAGATACGCAGTATTTT	CASSTHRLAGEADTQYF
TRBJ1-5	-	-	TRBV5-4	TGTGCCAGCAGGAATTATGATAGCAATCAGCCCCAGCATTTT	CASRNYDSNQPQHF
TRBJ2-7	few	-	TRBV7-9	TGTGCCAGCAGCTTATCGGCCGAGGCCTCCTACGAGCAGTACTTC	CASSLSAEASYEQYF
TRBJ2-7	-	TRBD1	TRBV30	TGCGCCTGGAGTGTGACAGGGTTCTCCTACGAGCAGTACTTC	CAWSVTGFSYEQYF
TRBJ2-5	many	TRBD2	TRBV28	TGTGCCAGCAAGGGTAGCGGGGACCAAGAGACCCAGTACTTC	CASKGSGDQETQYF
TRBJ2-7	-	TRBD1	TRBV7-8	TGTGCCAGCAGCTCAAACCGGGACAGGTTCTACGAGCAGTACTTC	CASSSNRDRFYEQYF
TRBJ1-5	-	TRBD1	TRBV19	TGTGCCAGTAGTATAGCCGGGACAGAGTATCAGCCCCAGCATTTT	CASSIAGTEYQPQHF
TRBJ2-4	-	-	TRBV20-1	TGCAGTGGTTCAGGGATTTCGGGGAACATTCAGTACTTC	CSGSGISGNIQYF
TRBJ2-2	-	TRBD2	TRBV28	TGTGCCAGCAGTTCCCAGGGCACTAGCGGGAGGGCCGCCGGGGAGCTGTTTTTT	CASSSQGTSGRAAGELFF
TRBJ2-7	-	-	TRBV6-1	TGTGCCAGCAGTGAATGGGTGGGAGGTAATGACGAGCAGTACTTC	CASSEWVGGNDEQYF
TRBJ2-7	-	-	TRBV9	TGTGCCAGCAGCGCTTTCGCCGAGTTAAGCTCCTACGAGCAGTACTTC	CASSAFAELSSYEQYF
TRBJ2-7	-	TRBD2	TRBV7-2	TGTGCCAGCAGCACCCGGACTAGCGGTACCTACGAGCAGTACTTC	CASSTRTSGTYEQYF
TRBJ2-1	-	-	TRBV28	TGTGCCAGCAGCCGTGAGGCGGGCGAGCAGTTCTTC	CASSREAGEQFF
TRBJ1-2	-	-	TRBV28	TGTGCCAGCAGTTTTATTAGCAGAGTAGGGGATAACTATGGCTACACCTTC	CASSFISRVGDNYGYTF
TRBJ2-2	many	-	TRBV2	TGTGCCAGCAGTCGATACACGGAAACCGGGGAGCTGTTTTTT	CASSRYTETGELFF
TRBJ1-5	-	-	TRBV19	TGTGCCAGTACCGAACAGGGCCCGTCCCGGAATCAGCCCCAGCATTTT	CASTEQGPSRNQPQHF
TRBJ2-7	-	-	TRBV6-1	TGTGCCAGCAGTGAAGCATACAGGGTCAACTCCTACGAGCAGTACTTC	CASSEAYRVNSYEQYF
TRBJ2-3	-	-	TRBV28	TGTGCCAGCAGTTTCTGGCAGCGCACAGATACGCAGTATTTT	CASSFWQRTDTQYF
TRBJ2-5	few	-	TRBV2	TGTGCCAGCTCACCACCGGCTGCCCGAGGGGAGACCCAGTACTTC	CASSPPAARGETQYF
TRBJ2-7	few	TRBD2	TRBV28	TGTGCCAGCACCCGGACTAGCGGGAGATCTGTGTGGTACGAGCAGTACTTC	CASTRTSGRSVWYEQYF
TRBJ1-4	-	-	TRBV4-1	TGCGCCAGCAGCCAAGGCGGTTGGGGGGGTGAAAAACTGTTTTTT	CASSQGGWGGEKLFF
TRBJ2-2	-	-	TRBV28	TGTGCCAGCAAAGGTGCGGGGGACAGTTACACCGGGGAGCTGTTTTTT	CASKGAGDSYTGELFF
TRBJ1-1	few	-	TRBV7-8	TGTGCCAGCAGCTTAGCGTACAGATTGAACACTGAAGCTTTCTTT	CASSLAYRLNTEAFF
TRBJ2-7	-	TRBD1	TRBV7-9	TGTGCCAGCAGCTTAAGAGAGGGGACAGGTGTTCCCTACGAGCAGTACTTC	CASSLREGTGVPYEQYF
TRBJ1-5	-	-	TRBV30	TGTGCCTGGAGTGGTAGGGGACACCTTATTCAGCCCCAGCATTTT	CAWSGRGHLIQPQHF